Sequencing of this T cell receptor (beta chain) was carried out in a study of blood T cells in healthy people across ages. Losses at the gene ends were 1 base for V and 9 bases for J; bases not matched to a gene: 3. Germline V gene lookup returns CDR1 KGHDR and CDR2 SFDVKD. This CDR3 has 13 amino acids. This clonotype has just a few counts. As yet, its antigen is unknown. Study findings and constraints: Higher diversity, along with more naive CD4+ cells, distinguished long-lived donors from aged donors. Diversity estimates drawn from one million T cells were deemed underestimates.

Sample-barcoded 5' priming and a J-beta primer mix drove a second PCR of roughly 7 to 11 cycles. Researchers report that a template-switch adaptor with 12 random nucleotides tagged each cDNA molecule. TCRdb re-called the 5' RACE reads with MiXCR, one entry per CDR3 protein. This sample yields around 1.5 million distinct CDR3 sequences, of which 35% to 45% are seen a single time; 7% to 9.5% belongs to the top ten. Collection of about 9.4 milliliters of peripheral blood was performed for each donor. Sequenced material: blood. The genes are TRBV24-1 and TRBJ2-3; 7 positions match TRBD2. The origin of this receptor is a woman between 18 and 30 years old in good health. The DNA for the CDR3 is TGTGCCACCAGTGATTTAGGTAGCGGGACGCAGTATTTT. Its translation: CATSDLGSGTQYF.